The 16 T cell receptor beta chains in this list originate from one sample, sequenced in a study of blood T cell repertoires in COVID-19. TCRdb's copy holds only in-frame clones and misses some; the assay was immunoSEQ multiplex PCR. The sample carries 300,000 to 350,000 clones, 80% to 90% recorded once. The material sequenced was PBMCs or T cells enriched from blood (not recorded which). Source of these receptors: a man aged 25-45 years who had recovered from COVID-19.

This clone was recorded once. V gene TRBV4-1 combines with J gene TRBJ2-7, with D unresolved. This CDR3 comprises 13 residues. Germline V gene data show CDR1 as MGHRA and CDR2 as YSYEKL. The germline V and J ends were trimmed by 4 bases and 3 bases, with 10 bases remaining between them. CDR3 DNA: TGCGCCAGCAGCCTCTCCTCGAGCTACGAGCAGTACTTC. As protein: CASSLSSSYEQYF.

The rearrangement joins TRBV24-1 to TRBJ2-7, with 11 bases aligning to TRBD1. Germline V CDR1 and CDR2: KGHDR, SFDVKD. The trim removed 4 bases at V and 9 bases at J, leaving 10 bases unmatched. CDR3 length: 15 residues. CDR3 region: CATSESGTGGSGQYF. CDR3 in DNA: TGTGCCACCAGTGAGTCCGGGACAGGGGGAAGTGGGCAGTACTTC.

J is TRBJ2-7 and V is TRBV11-2, with D possibly TRBD1 on 5 matching bases. Trimming pared 5 bases from V and 3 bases from J, leaving 11 bases between. CDR1 is SGHAT, CDR2 FQNNGV, per germline. The CDR3 extends over 13 amino acids. CDR3 in DNA: TGTGCCAGCAGCCCCGACAGCGTCTACGAGCAGTACTTC. Its protein is CASSPDSVYEQYF.

This clone appeared a single time. The chain links TRBV7-6 to TRBJ2-1; 9 bases are a match to TRBD1. This CDR3 is 16 amino acids long. Trimming cost V 5 bases and J 4 bases; bases outside gene matches: 9. Looked up from germline, CDR1 is SGHVS and CDR2 is FNYEAQ. The CDR3 DNA reads as TGTGCCAGCAGCCACTCCGGGACAGGGTCTTACAATGAGCAGTTCTTC. Its translation is CASSHSGTGSYNEQFF. Full variable domain (outside the CDR3, taken from reference TRBV7-6 and TRBJ2-1): GAGVSQSPRYKVTKRGQDVALRCDPISGHVSLYWYRQALGQGPEFLTYFNYEAQQDKSGLPNDRFSAERPEGSISTLTIQRTEQRDSAMYRCASSHSGTGSYNEQFFGPGTRLTVL.

The chain combines TRBV15 with TRBJ2-3; TRBD1 might be the D (5 bases). V lost 1 base and J lost 0, with 11 bases in between. CDR1 is LNHNV, CDR2 YYDKDF, per germline (reference sequence). This CDR3 is 16 amino acids long. DNA for the CDR3: TGTGCCACCAGCAGAGGGGGCAGCGTTAGCACAGATACGCAGTATTTT. It yields the protein CATSRGGSVSTDTQYF.

J is TRBJ1-5 and V is TRBV7-2, with D hard to call. The V gene's germline CDR1 is SGHTA and CDR2 FQGNSA. Trimming cost V 1 base and J 0 bases, with 7 bases left between them. This CDR3 is 15 amino acids long. CDR3 protein: CASSLGAFSNQPQHF. The CDR3 bases are TGTGCCAGCAGCTTAGGCGCATTTAGCAATCAGCCCCAGCATTTT.

This clone was seen a handful of times. CDR3 protein: CASRAGTGPSGNTIYF. CDR3 in DNA: TGTGCCAGCAGGGCCGGGACAGGGCCCTCTGGAAACACCATATATTTT. V is TRBV28 and J is TRBJ1-3, with TRBD1 matching over 9 bases. Trimming at V came to 6 bases and at J to 0 bases, leaving 6 bases not matched to a gene. Germline V CDR1 and CDR2: MDHEN, SYDVKM. This CDR3 is built from 16 residues.

A note on this clone: Other DNA sequences from this sample encode an identical CDR3 as well. The chain uses TRBV24-1 and TRBJ1-3; 7 positions match TRBD1. The germline V gene encodes CDR1 KGHDR and CDR2 SFDVKD. CDR3 size: 15 residues. J was trimmed by 1 base and V by 3 bases; bases with no gene match: 2. DNA for the CDR3: TGTGCCACCAGTGATCCAGGGGGTTCTGGAAACACCATATATTTT. This encodes CATSDPGGSGNTIYF.

The V and J genes are TRBV18 and TRBJ2-2; D is possibly TRBD1 (5 bases). The germline gives CDR1 KGHSH, CDR2 LQKENI. V dropped 2 bases and J dropped 1 base, with 14 bases sitting between them. CDR3 length equals 17 residues. For the CDR3, the DNA is TGTGCCAGCTCACCAGGGGAACGACAGAGGAACACCGGGGAGCTGTTTTTT. Translated, it gives CASSPGERQRNTGELFF.

This clone came up once. The chain recombines TRBV25-1 with TRBJ1-1; D is perhaps TRBD1 (5 bases). V dropped 1 base and J dropped 4 bases, with 16 bases sitting between them. Germline V gene sequence: CDR1 MGHDK, CDR2 SYGVNS. This CDR3 spans 16 amino acids. In nucleotides, the CDR3 is TGTGCCAGCAGTGAATCTGGGGGGAGTGGGGGCACTGAAGCTTTCTTT. The encoded protein is CASSESGGSGGTEAFF.

This clone was seen only once. The rearrangement uses TRBV6-1 and TRBJ2-5; TRBD1 might be the D (6 bases). V lost 3 bases and J lost 13, with 12 bases in between. This CDR3 has 11 residues. CDR1 MNHNS and CDR2 SASEGT come from the germline V gene. The CDR3 coding sequence is TGTGCCAGCAGTGACGACAGGTCCCGGTACTTC. This gives the protein CASSDDRSRYF.

V usage is TRBV28 and J usage is TRBJ1-4; no firm D call. V shed 5 bases and J shed 4 bases, with 17 bases lying between them. The CDR3 runs to 16 residues. Germline CDR1 reads MDHEN; CDR2 reads SYDVKM. CDR3 protein: CASSPPAGRVNEKLFF. DNA for the CDR3: TGTGCCAGCAGTCCCCCGGCGGGGAGGGTTAATGAAAAACTGTTTTTT. Looking up the rest from reference TRBV28 and TRBJ1-4 gives the full variable domain: DVKVTQSSRYLVKRTGEKVFLECVQDMDHENMFWYRQDPGLGLRLIYFSYDVKMKEKGDIPEGYSVSREKKERFSLILESASTNQTSMYLCASSPPAGRVNEKLFFGSGTQLSVL.

The table lists this clone with a count of one. The V call is TRBV6-5, the J call TRBJ1-5; 9 nucleotides line up with TRBD1. J was trimmed by 4 bases and V by 4 bases; bases with no gene match: 5. Germline assignment: CDR1 MNHEY and CDR2 SVGAGI. The CDR3 length is 15 residues. The CDR3 here is CASSSLTGGNQPQHF. The CDR3 DNA is TGTGCCAGCAGTTCGCTGACAGGGGGGAATCAGCCCCAGCATTTT.

As DNA, the CDR3 is TGCGCCAGCAGCCCGACAGGGCACCCCAATGAGCAGTTCTTC. Residues: CASSPTGHPNEQFF. V is TRBV5-1 and J is TRBJ2-1; TRBD1 aligns across 7 bases. The CDR3 spans 14 residues. V was clipped by 4 bases and J by 6 bases; unmatched bases: 7. From germline, CDR1 is SGHRS and CDR2 YFSETQ.

V usage is TRBV5-8 and J usage is TRBJ1-1; D may be TRBD1 (5 bases). The CDR3 length is 10 residues. The V end lost 7 bases, the J end lost 10 bases, and 11 bases lay between the germline ends. CDR1 is SGHTS and CDR2 is YDEGEE in the germline V gene. This CDR3 is CASGRGGAFF. The CDR3 nucleotides read TGTGCCAGCGGCCGGGGGGGAGCTTTCTTT.

The chain is built from TRBV28 and TRBJ1-4; D may be TRBD1 (5 bases). This CDR3 is built from 12 residues. V was clipped by 10 bases and J by 10 bases, with 16 bases between them. Germline V CDR1 and CDR2: MDHEN, SYDVKM. The CDR3 bases are TGTGCCACCCGAGGGACTGCGCTAAAACTGTTTTTT. It is translated as CATRGTALKLFF. The variable domain in full, with the rest retrieved from reference TRBV28 and TRBJ1-4, is DVKVTQSSRYLVKRTGEKVFLECVQDMDHENMFWYRQDPGLGLRLIYFSYDVKMKEKGDIPEGYSVSREKKERFSLILESASTNQTSMYLCATRGTALKLFFGSGTQLSVL.